This T cell receptor beta chain is from a study of T cell clonotyping in hematopoietic cell transplantation. The assay was immunoSEQ multiplex PCR, and TCRdb's table has in-frame clones only and misses some. This table holds some 30,000 clones, around 90% found once. Regarding the study as a whole: Recipient TCR diversity dropped after transplant; expanded clonotypes rose from day 30 to 180. Graft donor and pretransplant recipient Inverse Simpson Index values predicted broader posttransplant TCR diversity.

V was trimmed by 1 base and J by 6 bases, leaving 13 bases between them. The CDR3 contains 15 residues. The germline V gene has CDR1 SGHTA and CDR2 FQGNSA. Recipient blood drawn about 28 days pretransplant and days 30, 100, 180 after. The table lists this clone with a few counts. Its specificity is unknown. The chain links TRBV7-2 to TRBJ2-1; tentatively, D is TRBD1 or TRBD2 (5 bases each). This specimen consisted of PBMCs, obtained 100 days after allogeneic stem cell transplant. The sequence came from a female patient aged 50 to 60 who had an allogeneic stem cell transplant from a related donor, so the T cells may come from the graft donor. Some clones in this sample may be carry-over from other donors' samples. This CDR3 reads CASSLGGAGGNEQFF. CDR3 bases: TGTGCCAGCAGCTTAGGAGGGGCTGGTGGCAATGAGCAGTTCTTC. Looking up the rest from reference TRBV7-2 and TRBJ2-1 gives the full variable domain: GAGVSQSPSNKVTEKGKDVELRCDPISGHTALYWYRQSLGQGLEFLIYFQGNSAPDKSGLPSDRFSAERTGGSVSTLTIQRTQQEDSAVYLCASSLGGAGGNEQFFGPGTRLTVL.